The present TCR beta chain was sequenced within a study of T-cell memory formation after mild COVID-19 (dated by TCRdb to the early 2020s). Turning to the overall study: Most TCR sequence clusters were specific to one of the two donors. T-cell clones expanding and contracting after mild COVID-19 in a couple of donors were tracked by longitudinal TCRalpha and TCRbeta repertoire sequencing. The cohort comprised two young, previously healthy adult volunteers, one female and one male.

This clonotype has more than one count but fewer than ten. The target of this receptor is not known. No much larger clone is present one base from it, and per-base qualities are unavailable. Reading the germline V gene (reference sequence) gives CDR1 DFQATT and CDR2 SNEGSKA. From the cysteine up to the phenylalanine, the CDR3 has a length of 14 residues. Only the CDR3 portion is preserved as DNA: 42 bases, with reading frame beginning at the first base. Cut back by 1 base and 5 bases, the V and J ends lie 14 bases apart. Instrument used: Illumina NovaSeq 6000. TCRalpha and TCRbeta cDNA libraries were built by 5'RACE with constant-segment primers, adding sample barcodes and unique molecular identifiers. RNA was extracted from every sample with Trizol reagent. Library amplification was performed in two PCR steps, and a second sample barcode and Illumina TruSeq adapters were introduced in the second step. The libraries were sequenced on an Illumina NovaSeq using 2 x 150 bp paired-end reads. As for how the authors treated the data: With migec v1.2.7, reads were demultiplexed and then collapsed into UMI-guided consensus sequences. With mixcr v2.1.11, UMI consensuses were aligned to TRA and TRB V and J templates and assembled into clonotypes. A clonotype was counted as expanded or contracted only when both edgeR and NoisET called the clonotype significant, with the noise models trained on biological replicates. edgeR calls used a false discovery rate-adjusted p below 0.01 and a log2 fold-change threshold of 1. As an exploratory analysis of dynamics, PCA with hierarchical clustering was applied to max-normalized trajectories of the 1000 most abundant clonotypes. Each responding clone was given a CD4 or CD8 phenotype based on the CD4+ and CD8+ repertoires, which had been sequenced separately. TCRdb reanalyzed the raw reads on its own, using fastp at Q25 for trimming and MiXCR for clone calling, and kept in-frame beta chains. Records with the same CDR3 protein are collapsed into one entry carrying the most frequent genes and DNA. The V and J calls here are based on TCRdb, not the publication. The sample has 350,000 to 500,000 distinct CDR3 sequences on record, about a sixth of them singletons. The top ten constitute roughly a fifth of the sample.

General study outcomes and caveats: The detection of some responding clones in pre-infection memory suggests that pre-existing cross-reactive memory T cells joined the SARS-CoV-2 response. Only a couple of mild cases were covered by the study, and larger cohorts that include severe cases with pre-infection samples were considered necessary. Clones that contracted from day 15 to 85 showed balanced CD4/CD8 phenotypes, whereas a second wave of clones that expanded from day 15 to 37 leaned towards CD4+. Contracting CD4+ clones appeared mostly in the CM and EM memory subsets, whereas CD8+ clones were enriched in EMRA. The second-wave clones that peaked on day 37 were not confirmed to be SARS-CoV-2 specific.

Ficoll-Paque density gradient centrifugation was the method used to isolate PBMCs. The chain uses TRBV20-1 and TRBJ1-1; 5 matching bases give a weak D call of TRBD1. The material sequenced was PBMCs or a T cell subset sorted from them (not recorded which). This receptor was identified in a man between 18 and 29 years old who had mild COVID-19 (a few samples of this study predate the infection). The sample titles of this study are shuffled in the database, so cell type and time point are left out; the donor was told from shared clones. The CDR3 here reads CSARGRGSVTEAFF. The DNA sequence reads TGCAGTGCTAGAGGAAGGGGCAGCGTGACTGAAGCTTTCTTT.